One and the same sample provided the 18 T cell receptor beta chains below, sequenced in a study of OX40 agonist ivuxolimab in advanced cancers. Only in-frame clones appear in the TCRdb table, and some are missing; sequencing was by immunoSEQ multiplex PCR. The data show around 67,000 clones, with roughly 80% seen just once and 1.2% held by the top ten. The specimen comprised CD4+ or CD8+ T cells sorted from blood, sampled in a trial of the OX40 agonist ivuxolimab. The receptors were sampled from an adult with an advanced solid tumor such as melanoma, head and neck, liver or kidney cancer.

V usage is TRBV7-8 and J usage is TRBJ2-7; the D gene is possibly TRBD1 (5 bases). Deletions cut 5 bases from V and 3 bases from J, with 29 bases between. The CDR3 has 19 amino acids. CDR1 and CDR2 (germline): SGHVS, FQNEAQ. The CDR3 DNA follows: TGTGCCAGCAGCAAACCAAGACAGCAACTTAATACGAGCCTCTACGAGCAGTACTTC. Amino acids: CASSKPRQQLNTSLYEQYF.

The V call is TRBV4-3, the J call TRBJ2-5; tentative D call: TRBD1 (8 bases). The CDR3 is made up of 15 amino acids. V was shortened by 0 bases and J by 6 bases, with 14 bases between the two germline ends. Germline values: CDR1 LGHNA, CDR2 YSLEER. Here the CDR3 DNA reads TGCGCCAGCAGCCAAGATGACAGGGGAGGGAAGACCCAGTACTTC. As protein: CASSQDDRGGKTQYF.

This clone showed up just once. The junction does not match germline at one end; this may be a read error. The chain uses TRBV30 and TRBJ2-5; no definite D call. This CDR3 region has 11 residues. CDR1 and CDR2 (germline): GTSNPN, SVGIG (reference sequence). Here the CDR3 DNA reads TGTGCCTGGAGTGACCAGGAGACCCAGTACTTC. Translating it yields CAWSDQETQYF.

The CDR3 spells CASSRDRGQKLFF. CDR3 nucleotide sequence: TGTGCCAGCAGTCGTGACAGGGGGCAAAAACTGTTTTTT. This sequence joins TRBV6-5 and TRBJ1-4; the match to TRBD1 covers 10 bases. J was trimmed by 9 bases and V by 5 bases; bases with no gene match: 3. This CDR3 region has 13 residues. Germline V CDR1 and CDR2: MNHEY, SVGAGI.

The chain has TRBV7-9 and TRBJ1-2; the match to TRBD1 covers 10 bases. CDR3 length: 16 residues. Trimming took 5 bases from V and 3 from J; bases not matched to a gene: 9. The V gene's germline CDR1 is SEHNR and CDR2 FQNEAQ (reference sequence). CDR3 loop: CASSKSDRGLDYGYTF. CDR3 DNA sequence: TGTGCCAGCAGCAAGAGCGACAGGGGGCTAGACTATGGCTACACCTTC.

The chain uses TRBV5-4 and TRBJ1-1, with 8 bases aligning to TRBD1. The CDR3 sequence is 13 residues long. J lost 8 bases, V lost 4 bases, and 7 bases had no gene match. The germline V gene encodes CDR1 SGHNT and CDR2 YYREEE (reference sequence). The CDR3 protein is CASSPGQGAEAFF. CDR3 sequence (DNA): TGTGCCAGCAGCCCAGGACAGGGAGCGGAAGCTTTCTTT. Together with reference TRBV5-4 and TRBJ1-1, the CDR3 gives the full variable domain: ETGVTQSPTHLIKTRGQQVTLRCSSQSGHNTVSWYQQALGQGPQFIFQYYREEENGRGNFPPRFSGLQFPNYSSELNVNALELDDSALYLCASSPGQGAEAFFGQGTRLTVV.

The V call is TRBV9, the J call TRBJ2-5, with D unclear. This CDR3 region has 15 residues. The ends were cut back, 4 bases at V and 0 bases at J, with 13 bases in the middle. CDR1 and CDR2 from the germline V gene are SGDLS and YYNGEE. The CDR3 protein is CASSIQDHDQETQYF. The CDR3 region has the DNA TGTGCCAGCAGCATCCAAGATCACGACCAAGAGACCCAGTACTTC.

The V call is TRBV29-1, the J call TRBJ2-7; D remains ambiguous. The V gene lost 4 bases and the J gene lost 1 base, with 8 bases spanning the gap. Germline CDR1 SQVTM, CDR2 ANQGSEA. There are 12 residues in the CDR3. The CDR3 loop reads CSVVLVSYEQYF. As DNA, the CDR3 is TGCAGCGTTGTATTGGTATCCTACGAGCAGTACTTC.

The J gene is TRBJ1-1, the V gene TRBV21-1. TRBV21-1 represents a pseudogene. This CDR3 contains 20 residues. DNA of the CDR3: TGTGCCAGCAGCAGGCTACTGAAGAGGTCCGACAGATATGGGAGCACTGAAGCTTTCTTT. As protein: CASSRLLKRSDRYGSTEAFF.

The rearrangement uses TRBV5-6 and TRBJ2-5, with D maybe TRBD1 (6 bases). The germline V gene encodes CDR1 SGHDT and CDR2 YYEEEE. Trimming removed 1 base from V and 6 bases from J, with 10 bases in between. The CDR3 sequence is 13 residues long. Here the CDR3 reads CASSLKGGKTQYF. CDR3 sequence (DNA): TGTGCCAGCAGCTTGAAAGGGGGAAAGACCCAGTACTTC.

This clone was seen a single time. This sequence joins TRBV10-3 and TRBJ1-1, with D unclear. This CDR3 contains 13 residues. Deletions cut 6 bases from V and 3 bases from J, with 11 bases between. CDR1 is ENHRY, CDR2 SYGVKD, per germline. CDR3 residues: CAIRGSVDTEAFF. The CDR3 coding sequence is TGTGCCATCAGAGGATCCGTGGACACTGAAGCTTTCTTT.

This clone appeared many times. The chain couples TRBV10-1 to TRBJ2-3; 8 bases map to TRBD2. Germline lookup yields CDR1 WNHNN and CDR2 SYGVQD (reference sequence). J was trimmed by 7 bases and V by 2 bases; bases with no gene match: 14. This CDR3 has 17 residues. The CDR3 loop reads CASSEGVETSERNTQYF. The DNA for the CDR3 is TGCGCCAGCAGTGAGGGCGTGGAGACTAGCGAGCGAAATACGCAGTATTTT.

J is TRBJ2-7 and V is TRBV4-3, with TRBD2 matching over 11 bases. CDR1 and CDR2 from the germline V gene are LGHNA and YSLEER. Germline trimming cut 1 base from V and 2 bases from J; bases unmatched to any gene: 1. There are 15 residues in the CDR3. The CDR3 DNA follows: TGCGCCAGCAGCCAAGGACTAGCGGGGACCTACGAGCAGTACTTC. Translated, it gives CASSQGLAGTYEQYF.

V is TRBV2 and J is TRBJ2-7; 8 positions agree with TRBD2. This CDR3 comprises 16 residues. Looked up from germline, CDR1 is SNHLY and CDR2 is FYNNEI. With V trimmed by 4 bases and J by 5 bases, 13 bases remained unmatched. CDR3 sequence reads: CASSGDGGAFLHEQYF. CDR3 bases: TGTGCCAGCAGTGGTGACGGGGGGGCTTTTCTCCACGAGCAGTACTTC. Complete variable domain (other parts from reference TRBV2 and TRBJ2-7): EPEVTQTPSHQVTQMGQEVILRCVPISNHLYFYWYRQILGQKVEFLVSFYNNEISEKSEIFDDQFSVERPDGSNFTLKIRSTKLEDSAMYFCASSGDGGAFLHEQYFGPGTRLTVT.

This chain joins TRBV2 and TRBJ2-7; D may be TRBD2 (5 bases). The V end was cut by 7 bases, the J end by 2 bases, with 9 bases between. The CDR3 covers 12 residues. Germline lookup yields CDR1 SNHLY and CDR2 FYNNEI. The CDR3 DNA reads TGTGCCAGCATCGGACTGACCTACGAGCAGTACTTC. Amino acid sequence: CASIGLTYEQYF.

J is TRBJ1-5 and V is TRBV6-5; D is possibly TRBD1 (5 bases). This CDR3 is built from 15 residues. V shed 2 bases and J shed 4 bases, with 12 bases lying between them. Germline V gene data show CDR1 as MNHEY and CDR2 as SVGAGI. The CDR3 nucleotides are TGTGCCAGCAGTTACCTAGGGGCTGTTAATCAGCCCCAGCATTTT. Translated: CASSYLGAVNQPQHF.

This rearrangement joins TRBV7-2 to TRBJ2-3; no firm D call. This CDR3 comprises 14 residues. V gave up 3 bases and J gave up 1 base, with 8 bases separating them. From germline, CDR1 is SGHTA and CDR2 FQGNSA. The CDR3 sequence is CASSFKIGTDTQYF. The CDR3 nucleotides read TGTGCCAGCAGCTTTAAGATTGGCACAGATACGCAGTATTTT.

This rearrangement joins TRBV7-2 to TRBJ2-3, with 12 bases that match TRBD2. CDR1 SGHTA and CDR2 FQGNSA come from the germline V gene. V lost 4 bases, J lost 1 base, and 9 bases stayed unmatched. This CDR3 region has 18 residues. The DNA for the CDR3 is TGTGCCAGCAGCTCTGCCCGACTAGCGGGGGCCCGCACAGATACGCAGTATTTT. It is translated as CASSSARLAGARTDTQYF.